This is a list of T cell receptor beta chains from one sample in a study of blood T cell repertoires in COVID-19. The table came from immunoSEQ multiplex PCR; TCRdb's copy has only in-frame clones and leaves some out. The sample has about 40,000 clones, about 86% seen once. Sequenced: peripheral blood. The receptors originated from a woman aged 55 to 70 with acute or convalescent COVID-19. CDR3s include the opening cysteine and the closing phenylalanine or tryptophan. Fields, in order: clone size, CDR3 length, J gene, D gene, V gene, CDR3 DNA, CDR3 protein. D genes are given only for firm matches. Expanded clones get a size class; other rows say once, few or many, or leave the size out.

clone size: .; CDR3 length: 15; J gene: TRBJ1-2; D gene: TRBD1; V gene: TRBV6-1; CDR3 DNA: TGTGCCAGCAGTGACCGGACAGGGCTTACCACGGGCTACACCTTC; CDR3 protein: CASSDRTGLTTGYTF
clone size: .; CDR3 length: 13; J gene: TRBJ1-1; D gene: TRBD1; V gene: TRBV7-9; CDR3 DNA: TGTGCCAGCAGCTTCGGGGGACAGGGGGAAGCTTTCTTT; CDR3 protein: CASSFGGQGEAFF
clone size: .; CDR3 length: 16; J gene: TRBJ1-6; D gene: .; V gene: TRBV6-1; CDR3 DNA: TGTGCCAGCAGTGAAGCGCGGTGGGGAGGAAGTTCACCCCTCCACTTT; CDR3 protein: CASSEARWGGSSPLHF
clone size: .; CDR3 length: 23; J gene: TRBJ2-5; D gene: .; V gene: TRBV7-8; CDR3 DNA: TGTGCCAGCAGCCCAGAAAGATACTGTTGGTCGGGTGGGTGCCCCTCGGTTCAAGAGACCCAGTACTTC; CDR3 protein: CASSPERYCWSGGCPSVQETQYF
clone size: .; CDR3 length: 13; J gene: TRBJ2-2; D gene: .; V gene: TRBV19; CDR3 DNA: TGTGCCAGTAGTAGTAGTTTCACCGGGGAGCTGTTTTTT; CDR3 protein: CASSSSFTGELFF
clone size: .; CDR3 length: 13; J gene: TRBJ2-3; D gene: .; V gene: TRBV6-5; CDR3 DNA: TGTGCCAGCAAGTCCATACTTGCAGATACGCAGTATTTT; CDR3 protein: CASKSILADTQYF
clone size: .; CDR3 length: 15; J gene: TRBJ1-2; D gene: TRBD1; V gene: TRBV30; CDR3 DNA: TGTGCCTGGAGAGATCCCGGGACAGGGAACTATGGCTACACCTTC; CDR3 protein: CAWRDPGTGNYGYTF
clone size: .; CDR3 length: 16; J gene: TRBJ2-7; D gene: TRBD2; V gene: TRBV15; CDR3 DNA: TGTGCCACCAGCAGAGAACGGACTAGCGGGGGTTACGAGCAGTACTTC; CDR3 protein: CATSRERTSGGYEQYF
clone size: once; CDR3 length: 15; J gene: TRBJ2-6; D gene: .; V gene: TRBV2; CDR3 DNA: TGTGCCAGCAGTGTAGGGGCCTCTGGGGCCAACGTCCTGACTTTC; CDR3 protein: CASSVGASGANVLTF
clone size: .; CDR3 length: 14; J gene: TRBJ2-5; D gene: TRBD2; V gene: TRBV27; CDR3 DNA: TGTGCCAGCAGAACTAGCGGGAACCAAGAGACCCAGTACTTC; CDR3 protein: CASRTSGNQETQYF
clone size: .; CDR3 length: 13; J gene: TRBJ1-6; D gene: .; V gene: TRBV28; CDR3 DNA: TGTGCCACCGCCCCAGGCTGGGATTCACCCCTCCACTTT; CDR3 protein: CATAPGWDSPLHF
clone size: .; CDR3 length: 14; J gene: TRBJ2-4; D gene: .; V gene: TRBV2; CDR3 DNA: TGTGCCAGCAGGGTCGAGACGGGTCAAAACATTCAGTACTTC; CDR3 protein: CASRVETGQNIQYF
clone size: once; CDR3 length: 18; J gene: TRBJ2-7; D gene: TRBD2; V gene: TRBV11-3; CDR3 DNA: TGTGCCAGCAGCTTAGATCGTTTCGAGCGGGAGGGTCACTACGAGCAGTACTTC; CDR3 protein: CASSLDRFEREGHYEQYF
clone size: .; CDR3 length: 15; J gene: TRBJ2-1; D gene: TRBD2; V gene: TRBV19; CDR3 DNA: TGTGCCAGTGCGGGGGGCCAAAGGCCTTTGGATGAGCAGTTCTTC; CDR3 protein: CASAGGQRPLDEQFF
clone size: .; CDR3 length: 13; J gene: TRBJ2-5; D gene: .; V gene: TRBV5-1; CDR3 DNA: TGCGCCAGCAGCTTCCAGGGTACGGAGACCCAGTACTTC; CDR3 protein: CASSFQGTETQYF
clone size: .; CDR3 length: 14; J gene: TRBJ2-5; D gene: .; V gene: TRBV2; CDR3 DNA: TGTGCCAGCAGTGAAGGTCAGGGCCAAGAGACCCAGTACTTC; CDR3 protein: CASSEGQGQETQYF
clone size: .; CDR3 length: 11; J gene: TRBJ2-7; D gene: .; V gene: TRBV6-5; CDR3 DNA: TGTGCCAGCAGGGGAGGCTACGAGCAGTACTTC; CDR3 protein: CASRGGYEQYF
clone size: .; CDR3 length: 14; J gene: TRBJ2-7; D gene: .; V gene: TRBV6-5; CDR3 DNA: TGTGCCAGCAGTTACTCTCCAGAGGCCTACGAGCAGTACTTC; CDR3 protein: CASSYSPEAYEQYF
clone size: .; CDR3 length: 15; J gene: TRBJ1-5; D gene: .; V gene: TRBV19; CDR3 DNA: TGTGCCAGTAGTACTCTCACAGGGCTCGGTCAGCCCCAGCATTTT; CDR3 protein: CASSTLTGLGQPQHF
clone size: medium-sized; CDR3 length: 16; J gene: TRBJ2-2; D gene: TRBD2; V gene: TRBV4-1; CDR3 DNA: TGCGCCAGCAGCCAAGATCGGGGACTAGCTACCGGGGAGCTGTTTTTT; CDR3 protein: CASSQDRGLATGELFF
clone size: .; CDR3 length: 13; J gene: TRBJ1-5; D gene: .; V gene: TRBV28; CDR3 DNA: TGTGCCAGCGGTGAGGATAGCAATCAGCCCCAGCATTTT; CDR3 protein: CASGEDSNQPQHF
clone size: .; CDR3 length: 16; J gene: TRBJ1-5; D gene: TRBD1; V gene: TRBV5-8; CDR3 DNA: TGTGCCAGCAGCGCGGGGACAGGGAATAGCAATCAGCCCCAGCATTTT; CDR3 protein: CASSAGTGNSNQPQHF
clone size: .; CDR3 length: 18; J gene: TRBJ2-1; D gene: TRBD2; V gene: TRBV6-2/TRBV6-3; CDR3 DNA: TGTGCCAGCAGTTACTCGAGAGCGGGGGGCCTAGCCTACAATGAGCAGTTCTTC; CDR3 protein: CASSYSRAGGLAYNEQFF
clone size: once; CDR3 length: 14; J gene: TRBJ2-1; D gene: .; V gene: TRBV20-1; CDR3 DNA: TGCAGTGCTAGTGCGGGGTTTGGCCTGTTTGAGCAGTTCTTC; CDR3 protein: CSASAGFGLFEQFF
clone size: once; CDR3 length: 18; J gene: TRBJ1-2; D gene: TRBD1; V gene: TRBV4-1; CDR3 DNA: TGCGCCAGCAGCCAAGACATGGGGACAGGGGGCGCTGCCTATGGCTACACCTTC; CDR3 protein: CASSQDMGTGGAAYGYTF
clone size: .; CDR3 length: 16; J gene: TRBJ1-1; D gene: TRBD1; V gene: TRBV6-2/TRBV6-3; CDR3 DNA: TGTGCCAGCAGCCCTTCGGACAGGGGGCGAGGCACTGAAGCTTTCTTT; CDR3 protein: CASSPSDRGRGTEAFF
clone size: .; CDR3 length: 13; J gene: TRBJ1-2; D gene: .; V gene: TRBV5-4; CDR3 DNA: TGTGCCAGCAGCTCGCCAGGTGTCTATGGCTACACCTTC; CDR3 protein: CASSSPGVYGYTF
clone size: once; CDR3 length: 14; J gene: TRBJ1-6; D gene: .; V gene: TRBV19; CDR3 DNA: TGTGCCAGTAAGGAGGACTCCTATAATTCACCCCTCCACTTT; CDR3 protein: CASKEDSYNSPLHF